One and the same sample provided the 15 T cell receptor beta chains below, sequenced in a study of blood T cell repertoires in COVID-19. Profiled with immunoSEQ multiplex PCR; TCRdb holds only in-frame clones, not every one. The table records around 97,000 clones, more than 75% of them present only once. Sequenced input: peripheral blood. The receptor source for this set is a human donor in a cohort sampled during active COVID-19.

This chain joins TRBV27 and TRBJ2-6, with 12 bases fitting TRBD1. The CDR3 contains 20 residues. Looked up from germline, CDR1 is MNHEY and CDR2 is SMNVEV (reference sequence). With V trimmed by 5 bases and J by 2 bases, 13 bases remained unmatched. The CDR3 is CASSGTYRDRGLAGANVLTF. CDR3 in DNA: TGTGCCAGCAGTGGTACCTACCGGGACAGGGGGCTGGCTGGGGCCAACGTCCTGACTTTC. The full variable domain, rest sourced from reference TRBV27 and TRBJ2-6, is EAQVTQNPRYLITVTGKKLTVTCSQNMNHEYMSWYRQDPGLGLRQIYYSMNVEVTDKGDVPEGYKVSRKEKRNFPLILESPSPNQTSLYFCASSGTYRDRGLAGANVLTFGAGSRLTVL.

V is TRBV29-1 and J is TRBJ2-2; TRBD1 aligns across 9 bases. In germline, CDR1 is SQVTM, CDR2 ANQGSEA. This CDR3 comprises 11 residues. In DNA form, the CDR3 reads TGCAGGGGACAGGGCGCCGGGGAGCTGTTTTTT. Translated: CRGQGAGELFF.

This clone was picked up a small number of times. DNA of the CDR3: TGTGCCAGCAGCTTAGAGGGTCGGGGGAACACCGGGGAGCTGTTTTTT. Its protein product is CASSLEGRGNTGELFF. The chain recombines TRBV7-9 with TRBJ2-2; a weak D match, TRBD2 (5 bases). CDR1 is SEHNR, CDR2 FQNEAQ, per germline (reference sequence). CDR3 length equals 16 residues. The germline V and J ends were trimmed by 1 base and 1 base, with 10 bases remaining between them.

Here the CDR3 reads CARSYRGTNRGRPLYSNQPQHF. DNA for the CDR3: TGTGCCAGAAGCTATAGGGGTACAAACAGGGGCCGACCTCTATATAGCAATCAGCCCCAGCATTTT. This chain uses TRBV5-3 with TRBJ1-5; TRBD1 aligns across 7 bases. TRBV5-3 is an ORF, and what it does is uncertain. Unmatched junction bases numbered 24, after V lost 3 bases and J lost 0 bases. This CDR3 is 22 amino acids long.

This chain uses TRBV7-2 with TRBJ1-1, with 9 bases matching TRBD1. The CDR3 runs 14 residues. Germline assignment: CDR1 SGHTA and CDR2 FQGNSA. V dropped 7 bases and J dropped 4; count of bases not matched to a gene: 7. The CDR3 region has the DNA TGTGCCAGCAAATCACAGGGGGCGGTCACTGAAGCTTTCTTT. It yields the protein CASKSQGAVTEAFF.

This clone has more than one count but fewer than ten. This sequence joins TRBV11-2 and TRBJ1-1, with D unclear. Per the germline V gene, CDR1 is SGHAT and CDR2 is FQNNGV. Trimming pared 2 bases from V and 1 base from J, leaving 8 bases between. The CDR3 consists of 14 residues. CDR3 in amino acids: CASSLTSPNTEAFF. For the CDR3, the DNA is TGTGCCAGCAGCTTAACGAGCCCGAACACTGAAGCTTTCTTT.

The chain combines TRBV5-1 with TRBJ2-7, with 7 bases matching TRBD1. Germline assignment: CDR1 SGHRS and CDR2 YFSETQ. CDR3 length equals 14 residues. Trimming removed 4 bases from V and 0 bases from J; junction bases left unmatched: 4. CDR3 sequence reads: CASSMTGSSYEQYF. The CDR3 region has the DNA TGCGCCAGCAGCATGACAGGGAGCTCCTACGAGCAGTACTTC.

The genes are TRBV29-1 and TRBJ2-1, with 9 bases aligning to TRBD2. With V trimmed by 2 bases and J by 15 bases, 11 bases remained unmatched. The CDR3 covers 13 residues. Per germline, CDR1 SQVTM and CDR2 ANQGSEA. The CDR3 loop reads CSVEKREASRWFF. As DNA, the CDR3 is TGCAGCGTTGAAAAGCGGGAGGCCTCCCGGTGGTTCTTC.

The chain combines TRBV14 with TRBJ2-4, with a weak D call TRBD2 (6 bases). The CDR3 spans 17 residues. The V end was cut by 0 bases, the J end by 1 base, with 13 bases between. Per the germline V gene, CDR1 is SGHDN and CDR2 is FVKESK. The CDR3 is CASSQDMGGFAKNIQYF. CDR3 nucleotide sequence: TGTGCCAGCAGCCAAGATATGGGGGGATTCGCCAAAAACATTCAGTACTTC.

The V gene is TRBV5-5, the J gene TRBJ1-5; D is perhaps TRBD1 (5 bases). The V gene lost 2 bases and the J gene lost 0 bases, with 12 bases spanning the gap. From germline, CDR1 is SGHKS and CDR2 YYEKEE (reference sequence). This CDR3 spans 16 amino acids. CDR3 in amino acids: CASSLGVRSSNQPQHF. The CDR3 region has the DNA TGTGCCAGCAGCTTAGGGGTTCGGAGTAGCAATCAGCCCCAGCATTTT.

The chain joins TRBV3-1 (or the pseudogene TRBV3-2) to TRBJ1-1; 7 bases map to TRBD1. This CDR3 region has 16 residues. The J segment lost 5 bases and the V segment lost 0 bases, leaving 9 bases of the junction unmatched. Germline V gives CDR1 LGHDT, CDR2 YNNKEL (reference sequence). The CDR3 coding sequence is TGTGCCAGCAGCCAAGATAGGTGGCAGGGGGATACTGAAGCTTTCTTT. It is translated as CASSQDRWQGDTEAFF.

Here the CDR3 reads CASSQERVGKLFF. In nucleotides, the CDR3 is TGTGCCAGCAGCCAAGAGAGAGTCGGAAAACTGTTTTTT. The rearrangement uses TRBV11-2 and TRBJ1-4; no clear D gene. There are 13 residues in the CDR3. The germline V and J ends were trimmed by 5 bases and 10 bases, with 14 bases remaining between them. Germline CDR1 and CDR2: SGHAT and FQNNGV. The whole variable domain, remainder taken from reference TRBV11-2 and TRBJ1-4, is EAGVAQSPRYKIIEKRQSVAFWCNPISGHATLYWYQQILGQGPKLLIQFQNNGVVDDSQLPKDRFSAERLKGVDSTLKIQPAKLEDSAVYLCASSQERVGKLFFGSGTQLSVL.

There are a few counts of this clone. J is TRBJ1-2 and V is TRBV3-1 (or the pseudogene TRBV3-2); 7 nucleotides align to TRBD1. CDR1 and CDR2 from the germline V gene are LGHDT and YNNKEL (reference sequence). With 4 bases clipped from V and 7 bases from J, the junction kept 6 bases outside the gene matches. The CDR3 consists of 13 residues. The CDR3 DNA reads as TGTGCCAGCAGCCCCCGGAGGGGGCCTGGCTACACCTTC. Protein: CASSPRRGPGYTF.

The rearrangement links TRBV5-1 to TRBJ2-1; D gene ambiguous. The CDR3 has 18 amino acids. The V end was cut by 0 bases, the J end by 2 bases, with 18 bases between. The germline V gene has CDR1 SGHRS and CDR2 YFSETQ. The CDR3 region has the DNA TGCGCCAGCAGCTTGGCCCCCCCGGCGGCCAACGCCTACAATGAGCAGTTCTTC. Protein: CASSLAPPAANAYNEQFF.

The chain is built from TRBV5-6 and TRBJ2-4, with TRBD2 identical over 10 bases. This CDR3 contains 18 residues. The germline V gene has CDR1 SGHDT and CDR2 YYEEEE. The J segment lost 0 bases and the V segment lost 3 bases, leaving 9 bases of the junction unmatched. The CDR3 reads CASSSQREGYLAKNIQYF. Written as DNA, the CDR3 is TGTGCCAGCAGCTCACAGCGGGAGGGATACCTAGCCAAAAACATTCAGTACTTC. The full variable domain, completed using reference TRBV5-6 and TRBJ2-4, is DAGVTQSPTHLIKTRGQQVTLRCSPKSGHDTVSWYQQALGQGPQFIFQYYEEEERQRGNFPDRFSGHQFPNYSSELNVNALLLGDSALYLCASSSQREGYLAKNIQYFGAGTRLSVL.